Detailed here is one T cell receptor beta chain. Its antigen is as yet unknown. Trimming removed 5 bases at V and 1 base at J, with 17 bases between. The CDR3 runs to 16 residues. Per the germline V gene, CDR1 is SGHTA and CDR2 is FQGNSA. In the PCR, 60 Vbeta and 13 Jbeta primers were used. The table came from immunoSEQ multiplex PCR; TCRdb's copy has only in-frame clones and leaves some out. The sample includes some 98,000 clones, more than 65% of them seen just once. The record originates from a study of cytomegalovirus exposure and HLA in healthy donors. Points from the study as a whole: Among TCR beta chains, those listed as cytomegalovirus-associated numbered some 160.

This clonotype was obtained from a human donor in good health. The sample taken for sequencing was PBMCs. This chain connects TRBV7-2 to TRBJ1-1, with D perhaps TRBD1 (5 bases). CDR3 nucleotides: TGTGCCAGCAGCACCCAGACAGAAGTGGGGAACACTGAAGCTTTCTTT. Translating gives CASSTQTEVGNTEAFF.